Listed below are T cell receptor beta chains from one sample, sequenced in a study of shared clonotypes between healthy human individuals. Clones were read by immunoSEQ multiplex PCR, and TCRdb kept only the in-frame ones, dropping some. The data hold some 1,600,000 clones, with about 98% observed a single time. Sequenced material: naive CD4+ T cells sorted from blood. The receptor source for this set is a man aged 25-45 years in good health. The CDR3 runs from the conserved cysteine through the conserved F or W. The order of the fields is V gene, D gene, clone size, J gene, CDR3 DNA, CDR3 protein. D genes are given only for firm matches. Rows may omit the clone size; those that give it use once, few, many or a size class.

v_call: TRBV7-8
d_call: -
clone_size: -
j_call: TRBJ1-5
cdr3_nt: TGTGCCAGCAGCGAGGACAGACCCAATCAGCCCCAGCATTTT
cdr3_aa: CASSEDRPNQPQHF

v_call: TRBV7-2
d_call: -
clone_size: -
j_call: TRBJ2-7
cdr3_nt: TGTGCCAGCAGCTTGCCAGACCCAGGGTACAACGAGCAGTACTTC
cdr3_aa: CASSLPDPGYNEQYF

v_call: TRBV7-8
d_call: -
clone_size: -
j_call: TRBJ2-2
cdr3_nt: TGTGCCAGCAGCTTAAAGGGCGTGAACACCGGGGAGCTGTTTTTT
cdr3_aa: CASSLKGVNTGELFF

v_call: TRBV28
d_call: -
clone_size: -
j_call: TRBJ2-7
cdr3_nt: TGTGCCAGCAGTTGGTTACAGACACCCTACGAGCAGTACTTC
cdr3_aa: CASSWLQTPYEQYF

v_call: TRBV9
d_call: -
clone_size: -
j_call: TRBJ2-2
cdr3_nt: TGTGCCAGCAGCGTAGGCGGGCGGGCAAACACCGGGGAGCTGTTTTTT
cdr3_aa: CASSVGGRANTGELFF

v_call: TRBV5-5
d_call: TRBD1
clone_size: -
j_call: TRBJ2-7
cdr3_nt: TGTGCCAGCAGCCACCGGGACAGCCCTTCCTACGAGCAGTACTTC
cdr3_aa: CASSHRDSPSYEQYF

v_call: TRBV18
d_call: -
clone_size: once
j_call: TRBJ1-2
cdr3_nt: TGTGCCAGCTCTCCCGACAGAAACTATGGCTACACCTTC
cdr3_aa: CASSPDRNYGYTF

v_call: TRBV5-1
d_call: TRBD2
clone_size: -
j_call: TRBJ2-2
cdr3_nt: TGCGCCAGCAGCTTGGCGAGCGGGAGTACGGGCACCGGGGAGCTGTTTTTT
cdr3_aa: CASSLASGSTGTGELFF

v_call: TRBV5-4
d_call: TRBD2
clone_size: once
j_call: TRBJ2-3
cdr3_nt: TGTGCCAGCAGCTTGTACCGGGAGGGGACAGATACGCAGTATTTT
cdr3_aa: CASSLYREGTDTQYF

v_call: TRBV18
d_call: TRBD2
clone_size: -
j_call: TRBJ2-2
cdr3_nt: TGTGCCAGCTCAGCCTACCTAGCGGGTTTCTCCGGCGGGGAGCTGTTTTTT
cdr3_aa: CASSAYLAGFSGGELFF

v_call: TRBV7-2
d_call: -
clone_size: -
j_call: TRBJ1-4
cdr3_nt: TGTGCCAGCAGCAGTAACAGGGCGAACGAAAAACTGTTTTTT
cdr3_aa: CASSSNRANEKLFF

v_call: TRBV5-4
d_call: TRBD2
clone_size: -
j_call: TRBJ2-1
cdr3_nt: TGTGCCAGCAGCCCTAGGGGACTAGCGGGAGTAGCCTACAATGAGCAGTTCTTC
cdr3_aa: CASSPRGLAGVAYNEQFF

v_call: TRBV19
d_call: -
clone_size: -
j_call: TRBJ2-5
cdr3_nt: TGTGCCAGTAGTATAGGAGGGACCCAGTACTTC
cdr3_aa: CASSIGGTQYF

v_call: TRBV7-9
d_call: -
clone_size: once
j_call: TRBJ2-6
cdr3_nt: TGTGCCAGCAGCCGCCCAGCCGGGGGGGCCAACGTCCTGACTTTC
cdr3_aa: CASSRPAGGANVLTF

v_call: TRBV18
d_call: -
clone_size: -
j_call: TRBJ2-1
cdr3_nt: TGTGCCTCAGCTAGCCGGACCGACAATGAGCAGTTCTTC
cdr3_aa: CASASRTDNEQFF

v_call: TRBV15
d_call: -
clone_size: -
j_call: TRBJ1-4
cdr3_nt: TGTGCCACCAGCAGAGAATGGGCAGGGACTAATGAAAAACTGTTTTTT
cdr3_aa: CATSREWAGTNEKLFF

v_call: TRBV5-1
d_call: TRBD2
clone_size: few
j_call: TRBJ2-2
cdr3_nt: TGCGCCAGCAGCTTGGGACTAGCGGGCGGGGAGCTGTTTTTT
cdr3_aa: CASSLGLAGGELFF

v_call: TRBV28
d_call: -
clone_size: -
j_call: TRBJ2-7
cdr3_nt: TGTGCCAGCAGTTTAATGGGCTACGAGCAGTACTTC
cdr3_aa: CASSLMGYEQYF

v_call: TRBV30
d_call: TRBD2
clone_size: -
j_call: TRBJ2-1
cdr3_nt: TGTGCCCACGCTAGCGGGAGTAAATATGAGCAGTTCTTC
cdr3_aa: CAHASGSKYEQFF

v_call: TRBV19
d_call: TRBD1
clone_size: -
j_call: TRBJ2-2
cdr3_nt: TGTGCCAGTTCGGGACAGGGGGGCACCGGGGAGCTGTTTTTT
cdr3_aa: CASSGQGGTGELFF

v_call: TRBV10-1
d_call: TRBD1
clone_size: -
j_call: TRBJ1-1
cdr3_nt: TGCGCCAGCTCATCCGGGACAGGGGTGAACACTGAAGCTTTCTTT
cdr3_aa: CASSSGTGVNTEAFF

v_call: TRBV9
d_call: -
clone_size: -
j_call: TRBJ2-3
cdr3_nt: TGTGCCAGCAGCGTAGCTGTGGAGACAGATACGCAGTATTTT
cdr3_aa: CASSVAVETDTQYF

v_call: TRBV19
d_call: -
clone_size: -
j_call: TRBJ2-3
cdr3_nt: TGTGCCAGTACCTCCACAGATACGCAGTATTTT
cdr3_aa: CASTSTDTQYF

v_call: TRBV2
d_call: TRBD1
clone_size: -
j_call: TRBJ1-1
cdr3_nt: TGTGCCAGCACCCGGGACAGGCGATCCATGAACACTGAAGCTTTCTTT
cdr3_aa: CASTRDRRSMNTEAFF

v_call: TRBV2
d_call: TRBD1
clone_size: -
j_call: TRBJ1-1
cdr3_nt: TGTGCCAGCAGTGAAGCCCGGACAGGGAACACTGAAGCTTTCTTT
cdr3_aa: CASSEARTGNTEAFF

v_call: TRBV28
d_call: TRBD1
clone_size: -
j_call: TRBJ1-5
cdr3_nt: TGTGCCAGCAGTTTAGGACAGGGAAGTCAGCCCCAGCATTTT
cdr3_aa: CASSLGQGSQPQHF

v_call: TRBV2
d_call: TRBD1
clone_size: -
j_call: TRBJ2-1
cdr3_nt: TGTGCCAGCATCCAGGACAGGGGGAATGAGCAGTTCTTC
cdr3_aa: CASIQDRGNEQFF

v_call: TRBV18
d_call: -
clone_size: -
j_call: TRBJ2-2
cdr3_nt: TGTGCCAGCTCACCCCGACAGGGAGGCGCCGGGGAGCTGTTTTTT
cdr3_aa: CASSPRQGGAGELFF

v_call: TRBV10-3
d_call: -
clone_size: -
j_call: TRBJ1-5
cdr3_nt: TGTGCCATCAGTGAGTCTGGCCGATTAGCCGAGCCCCAGCATTTT
cdr3_aa: CAISESGRLAEPQHF

v_call: TRBV19
d_call: -
clone_size: -
j_call: TRBJ2-4
cdr3_nt: TGTGCCAGTAGAGAAACAGGAGCCCTAGCCAAAAACATTCAGTACTTC
cdr3_aa: CASRETGALAKNIQYF

v_call: TRBV15
d_call: -
clone_size: -
j_call: TRBJ1-1
cdr3_nt: TGTGCCACCAGCAGATCGACCGGATTGAACACTGAAGCTTTCTTT
cdr3_aa: CATSRSTGLNTEAFF